The present T cell receptor beta chain was sequenced within a study of T cells in Graves' hyperthyroidism and ophthalmopathy (dated by TCRdb to between 2018 and 2021). About the study as a whole: Peripheral blood was collected at initial diagnosis, before any treatment. To identify distinguishing TCR V-J signatures, a discovery cohort of around 100 patients was used, comprising 40 to 45 with Graves' ophthalmopathy and around 60 with stable Graves' hyperthyroidism. Whether ophthalmopathy could be predicted prospectively was tested in an independent validation cohort made up of roughly 19 hyperthyroidism patients plus 17 patients who later progressed to ophthalmopathy. The 75 to 100 discovery patients were randomly split 7:3 into training and test sets. In several Graves' hyperthyroidism patients, the study also compared T-cell repertoires from thyroid tissue with T-cell repertoires from blood. After sampling, hyperthyroidism patients received methimazole starting at 30 mg daily, and ophthalmopathy patients received high-dose intravenous methylprednisolone. According to the paper, TCR Vbeta CDR3 sequencing was carried out on 120 to 150 peripheral blood samples, which came from under 50 ophthalmopathy, around 75 hyperthyroidism and around 17 progressor patients.

The germline V gene specifies SGHTA as CDR1 and FQGNSA as CDR2. From cysteine to phenylalanine, the CDR3 is 15 amino acids long. Here the CDR3 DNA is all that survives: 45 bases in frame from base 1. Trimming costs V 5 bases and J 6 bases, and their ends lie 17 bases apart. This clonotype was seen a few times. The specificity of this receptor is unknown. No quality values exist for individual bases; no much larger clone is one base distant. TCR beta CDR3 regions were amplified from RNA transcripts. The first round of RT-PCR for the TCR CDR3 was performed with the HTBI primer set and the Qiagen OneStep RT-PCR kit. Libraries were constructed in a second round of multiplex PCR, after which size selection and purification were performed. Libraries were sequenced paired-end with 100 bp reads on an Illumina HiSeq2000. From the authors' description of their analysis: Raw data were processed with SOAPnuke, discarding reads with adapters, uncalled bases, mean Phred below 15, or no exact constant-primer or identifier match. High-quality paired reads were merged with COPE v1.2.5, and unique nucleotide sequences were defined as clonotypes. Clonotypes were aligned to IMGT TRBV, TRBD and TRBJ reference segments using MiTCR v1.1. Analysis was restricted to V-J combinations with a frequency above 0.0001, which covered roughly 99% of repertoires. The TCS score was defined as F50 (clonal expansion) divided by E x V (chaos), with BLOSUM62-based TCRdist calculated between CDR3 peptides within each V-J. Welch's t-statistics and random forest reduced several hundred V-J features to about 12, which were used in a naive Bayes classifier (R e1071). The Morisita-Horn index was used to measure how similar the thyroid and blood repertoires were. TCRdb reran the public reads through fastp at Q25 and MiXCR, keeping productive beta chains. When rows share a CDR3 protein, they turn into one entry using the most common DNA and genes. TCRdb's processing, not the study's, gives the V and J calls here. This sample has approximately 870,000 distinct CDR3 sequences in its table, and 38% of those were observed once. The top ten clones comprise 8.9% of the sample.

Stable Graves' hyperthyroidism was defined as no progression to ophthalmopathy during 18 months of follow-up. The hyperthyroidism patients were between 18 and 65 years old and newly diagnosed, with a disease duration of less than 2 months. Any patient with an uncontrolled infection, another autoimmune disease, pregnancy or lactation was excluded. Diagnoses were established on the basis of clinical symptoms, serum thyroxine and TRAb, thyroid ultrasound, and orbital computed tomography. PBMCs were isolated from about 10 ml of fresh peripheral blood by Ficoll-Paque density gradient centrifugation. Trizol reagent was used to extract total RNA, and RNA quality was then checked on an Agilent 2100 Bioanalyzer. Points the paper makes about the study in general: In validation, the model predicted progression to ophthalmopathy with 55% to 71% sensitivity and approximately 78% specificity, a median of approximately 6.7 months before onset. Most expanded thyroid clonotypes (frequency above 0.001) were also detected in blood, a finding suggesting that blood repertoires may reflect thyroid immune responses. Sample size was not statistically predetermined, and blinding of investigators to group allocation was not performed. Ophthalmopathy was separated from stable hyperthyroidism by a 13 V-J signature model, with around 90% sensitivity and roughly 81% specificity obtained in cross-validation and 80%/75% obtained in testing.

What was sequenced was blood. The sequence was collected from a man between 18 and 35 years old with Graves' hyperthyroidism. The rearranged chain carries TRBV7-2 and TRBJ1-5, with the D gene not confidently named. CDR3 protein: CASSQEARRGQPQHF. The nucleotides are TGTGCCAGCAGCCAAGAGGCACGTCGCGGTCAGCCCCAGCATTTT.